These 17 T cell receptor beta chains came from one sample sequenced in a study of blood T cell repertoires in COVID-19. Only in-frame clones appear in the TCRdb table, and some are missing; sequencing was by immunoSEQ multiplex PCR. In the table there are around 130,000 clones, over 70% of which are singletons. Sample: peripheral blood. These receptors came from a man older than 75 with acute or convalescent COVID-19.

The chain has TRBV7-2 and TRBJ2-7, with D possibly being TRBD1 (6 bases). The V gene lost 5 bases and the J gene lost 4 bases, with 12 bases spanning the gap. Germline-derived CDR1 and CDR2 are SGHTA and FQGNSA. This CDR3 has 13 residues. The chain's CDR3 is CASSVRGMYEQYF. As DNA, the CDR3 is TGTGCCAGCAGCGTCAGGGGTATGTACGAGCAGTACTTC.

This chain uses TRBV5-6 with TRBJ1-6; 9 bases are a match to TRBD1. V lost 2 bases to trimming and J lost 7 bases; unmatched junction nucleotides: 7. The CDR3 contains 16 residues. Germline V CDR1 and CDR2: SGHDT, YYEEEE. The DNA of the CDR3 is TGTGCCAGCAGCTTCTTGGACAGGGGCCCGAATTCACCCCTCCACTTT. Amino acid sequence: CASSFLDRGPNSPLHF.

The V call is TRBV7-8, the J call TRBJ1-5, with 9 bases matching TRBD1. The V segment lost 2 bases and the J segment 5 bases; nucleotides outside the gene matches: 13. The CDR3 spans 18 residues. The germline V gene encodes CDR1 SGHVS and CDR2 FQNEAQ. CDR3 loop: CASSLRPREDRGDQPQHF. The CDR3 coding sequence is TGTGCCAGCAGCTTACGCCCCAGAGAAGACAGGGGGGATCAGCCCCAGCATTTT.

The sample holds many counts of this clone. This sequence joins TRBV6-5 and TRBJ1-4; D might be TRBD1 (6 bases). The germline CDR1 and CDR2 sequences are MNHEY and SVGAGI. V lost 5 bases to trimming and J lost 4 bases, with 14 bases between them. The CDR3 is 15 amino acids. The DNA for the CDR3 is TGTGCCAGCAGTACTCCAGGGGTTGGTAATGAAAAACTGTTTTTT. Its protein product is CASSTPGVGNEKLFF.

The chain carries TRBV19 and TRBJ2-2, with 10 bases aligning to TRBD1. The CDR3 has 16 residues. The V and J ends lost 3 bases and 6 bases, in that order; junction bases with no gene match: 7. CDR1 is LNHDA, CDR2 SQIVND, per germline (reference sequence). The CDR3 DNA is TGTGCCAGTAGTATCGTGACAGGGGGCGGGCCCGGGGAGCTGTTTTTT. Encoded protein: CASSIVTGGGPGELFF.

The chain has TRBV27 and TRBJ2-1, with 11 bases that match TRBD1. In germline, CDR1 is MNHEY, CDR2 SMNVEV (reference sequence). The CDR3 covers 14 residues. The V gene end was trimmed by 6 bases and the J gene end by 7 bases; junction bases not matched to a gene: 5. The CDR3 DNA sequence: TGTGCCAGCAGGGCGGGACAGGGGGGAAATGAGCAGTTCTTC. Translated, it gives CASRAGQGGNEQFF.

The V call is TRBV2, the J call TRBJ2-5; D may be TRBD1 (6 bases). The CDR3 covers 15 residues. Germline loops: CDR1 SNHLY, CDR2 FYNNEI. With 2 bases removed from V and 2 bases from J, the gap between germline ends came to 12 bases. In DNA, the CDR3 is TGTGCCAGCAGTGAAAGCACAGGGTCACAAGAGACCCAGTACTTC. Protein product: CASSESTGSQETQYF.

The rearrangement uses TRBV7-2 and TRBJ2-1, with 9 positions matching TRBD1. The CDR3 is 16 residues long. J lost 6 bases, V lost 4 bases, and 10 bases had no gene match. Germline lookup yields CDR1 SGHTA and CDR2 FQGNSA. The CDR3 bases are TGTGCCAGCAGCTACCCGGGACAGGGTGGGGTCAATGAGCAGTTCTTC. Its translation is CASSYPGQGGVNEQFF. The full variable domain, completed using reference TRBV7-2 and TRBJ2-1, is GAGVSQSPSNKVTEKGKDVELRCDPISGHTALYWYRQSLGQGLEFLIYFQGNSAPDKSGLPSDRFSAERTGGSVSTLTIQRTQQEDSAVYLCASSYPGQGGVNEQFFGPGTRLTVL.

The chain combines TRBV5-6 with TRBJ2-7, with 7 bases identical to TRBD1. Looked up from germline, CDR1 is SGHDT and CDR2 is YYEEEE. This CDR3 is built from 13 residues. V lost 4 bases, J lost 5 bases, and 6 bases stayed unmatched. CDR3 amino acids: CASSRDRDHEQYF. In nucleotides, the CDR3 is TGTGCCAGCAGCCGCGACAGGGACCACGAGCAGTACTTC.

This clone was seen only once. The chain has TRBV7-8 and TRBJ1-5; 10 nucleotides match TRBD1. Germline CDR1 SGHVS, CDR2 FQNEAQ. This CDR3 has 17 residues. The J segment lost 0 bases and the V segment lost 5 bases, leaving 7 bases of the junction unmatched. The DNA of the CDR3 is TGTGCCAGCAGCCCTCAGGACAGGGGGTATAGCAATCAGCCCCAGCATTTT. Translated, it gives CASSPQDRGYSNQPQHF. The full variable domain, in which reference TRBV7-8 and TRBJ1-5 provide the parts outside the CDR3, is GAGVSQSPRYKVAKRGQDVALRCDPISGHVSLFWYQQALGQGPEFLTYFQNEAQLDKSGLPSDRFFAERPEGSVSTLKIQRTQQEDSAVYLCASSPQDRGYSNQPQHFGDGTRLSIL.

This clone was observed a few times. This chain joins TRBV15 and TRBJ2-7; 10 bases are a match to TRBD1. V was pared by 2 bases and J by 6 bases, with 7 bases of the junction left unmatched. This CDR3 is 15 amino acids long. CDR1 and CDR2 (germline): LNHNV, YYDKDF (reference sequence). CDR3 loop: CATSRPGTGEGEQYF. As DNA, the CDR3 is TGTGCCACCAGCAGACCCGGGACAGGGGAGGGCGAGCAGTACTTC.

The chain combines TRBV30 with TRBJ2-4; TRBD1 agrees at 8 bases. V was clipped by 2 bases and J by 8 bases; unmatched bases: 5. Looked up from germline, CDR1 is GTSNPN and CDR2 is SVGIG (reference sequence). CDR3 length: 13 amino acids. The CDR3 sequence is CAWSQDRVDIQYF. Written as DNA, the CDR3 is TGTGCCTGGAGTCAGGACAGGGTTGACATTCAGTACTTC.

The rearrangement uses TRBV6-5 and TRBJ1-5; no firm D call. CDR1 is MNHEY, CDR2 SVGAGI, per germline. Deletions cut 0 bases from V and 0 bases from J, with 6 bases between. The CDR3 has 15 residues. As DNA, the CDR3 is TGTGCCAGCAGTTACTCCAGGTATAGCAATCAGCCCCAGCATTTT. Protein product: CASSYSRYSNQPQHF.

The CDR3 loop reads CASSLGTLPGELFF. DNA of the CDR3: TGTGCCAGCAGCTTGGGGACACTCCCCGGGGAGCTGTTTTTT. The chain joins TRBV5-6 to TRBJ2-2; a weak D match, TRBD1 (5 bases). CDR1 and CDR2 (germline): SGHDT, YYEEEE. CDR3 length equals 14 residues. The V and J ends lost 0 bases and 6 bases respectively, with 9 bases between them. Full variable domain (remainder filled in from reference TRBV5-6 and TRBJ2-2): DAGVTQSPTHLIKTRGQQVTLRCSPKSGHDTVSWYQQALGQGPQFIFQYYEEEERQRGNFPDRFSGHQFPNYSSELNVNALLLGDSALYLCASSLGTLPGELFFGEGSRLTVL.

J is TRBJ2-7 and V is TRBV27; weak D call: TRBD1 (6 bases). Trimming shortened V by 6 bases and J by 4 bases, and 10 bases separated the two germline ends. Germline V gene sequence: CDR1 MNHEY, CDR2 SMNVEV (reference sequence). The CDR3 has 12 residues. DNA of the CDR3: TGTGCCAGCAGCCTAACAGGGTACGAGCAGTACTTC. This encodes CASSLTGYEQYF.

The chain joins TRBV9 to TRBJ2-3; 7 bases fit TRBD2. The V and J ends lost 3 bases and 3 bases, in that order; junction bases with no gene match: 7. Germline V gene data show CDR1 as SGDLS and CDR2 as YYNGEE. The CDR3 consists of 15 residues. The CDR3 DNA reads as TGTGCCAGCAGCGAGCAGCGGGGATATACAGATACGCAGTATTTT. This encodes CASSEQRGYTDTQYF.

The rearrangement joins TRBV5-1 to TRBJ2-1; tentatively, D is TRBD2 (5 bases). Germline V gene sequence: CDR1 SGHRS, CDR2 YFSETQ. Trimming shortened V by 2 bases and J by 8 bases, and 17 bases separated the two germline ends. This CDR3 has 15 residues. Here the CDR3 DNA reads TGCGCCAGCAGCTTCGGCTCGGCCCCCGGGGATGAGCAGTTCTTC. Translation gives CASSFGSAPGDEQFF.